The next 9 T cell receptor beta chains were all read from a single sample in a study of shared clonotypes between healthy human individuals. Produced via immunoSEQ multiplex PCR; TCRdb's table is partial and in-frame only. The sample carries approximately 1.4 million clones, approximately 98% recorded once. The sample comprised naive CD4+ T cells sorted from blood. Subset noted: CD45RA+ positively selected. The receptor source for this set is a man aged 25-45 years in good health.

In its sample, this clone was seen once. The chain links TRBV2 to TRBJ1-2; D is uncertain. V was pared by 0 bases and J by 7 bases, with 9 bases between. This CDR3 is 13 amino acids long. The germline V gene encodes CDR1 SNHLY and CDR2 FYNNEI. CDR3 in amino acids: CASSEALPGGYTF. For the CDR3, the DNA is TGTGCCAGCAGTGAAGCGCTTCCCGGTGGCTACACCTTC.

This clone appeared a single time. The chain employs TRBV28 and TRBJ2-7, with D perhaps matching TRBD2 (6 bases). V was clipped by 5 bases and J by 0 bases, with 17 bases between them. The CDR3 loop spans 16 amino acids. CDR1 is MDHEN, CDR2 SYDVKM, per germline. The DNA of the CDR3 is TGTGCCAGCAGTGCTACAACCGGGAGTCCCTCCTACGAGCAGTACTTC. Translated: CASSATTGSPSYEQYF.

J is TRBJ2-5 and V is TRBV11-3, with a possible D match to TRBD2 (5 bases). The V and J ends lost 1 base and 5 bases respectively, with 17 bases between them. The CDR3 runs to 16 residues. The germline CDR1 and CDR2 sequences are SGHNT and YENEEA. The CDR3 sequence is CASSLARVTSGETQYF. Here the CDR3 DNA reads TGTGCCAGCAGCTTAGCGCGGGTAACCTCTGGGGAGACCCAGTACTTC.

The genes are TRBV6-1 and TRBJ1-5; 11 positions agree with TRBD1. After removal of 1 base from V and 5 bases from J, the junction contained 7 bases not matched to a gene. The CDR3 consists of 17 residues. The germline V gene has CDR1 MNHNS and CDR2 SASEGT. The CDR3 DNA reads as TGTGCCAGCAGTGAAGTGTCCGGGACAGGGGGATATCAGCCCCAGCATTTT. It is translated as CASSEVSGTGGYQPQHF.

Only one count was recorded for this clone. The chain recombines TRBV19 with TRBJ1-2; 9 nucleotides match TRBD1. The V segment lost 2 bases and the J segment 2 bases; nucleotides outside the gene matches: 3. There are 15 residues in the CDR3. Germline V lookup: CDR1 LNHDA, CDR2 SQIVND (reference sequence). CDR3 loop: CASSIRTGENYGYTF. The CDR3 coding sequence is TGTGCCAGTAGTATACGGACAGGGGAAAACTATGGCTACACCTTC.

The CDR3 DNA reads TGTGCCAGCAGTGACTCGATGGGGGAGGCTGGCACAGATACGCAGTATTTT. This gives the protein CASSDSMGEAGTDTQYF. This chain joins TRBV6-4 and TRBJ2-3; TRBD2 might be the D (6 bases). The V gene lost 0 bases and the J gene lost 1 base, with 14 bases spanning the gap. Germline-derived CDR1 and CDR2 are MRHNA and SNTAGT. The CDR3 runs 17 residues.

V and J are TRBV5-1 and TRBJ2-2, with 14 bases matching TRBD2. V shed 4 bases and J 3 bases; nucleotides not matched to a gene: 5. CDR1 and CDR2 from the germline V gene are SGHRS and YFSETQ. This CDR3 is 17 amino acids long. The CDR3 bases are TGCGCCAGCAGCCCGGGACTAGCGGGAGCTCACACCGGGGAGCTGTTTTTT. Its protein is CASSPGLAGAHTGELFF.

The gene calls are TRBV4-1 and TRBJ2-3; TRBD1 aligns across 9 bases. CDR1 and CDR2 (germline): MGHRA, YSYEKL. The junction had 2 bases not matched to a gene; V was cut back by 4 bases and J by 0 bases. The CDR3 totals 15 residues. The CDR3 reads CASSRGQGSTDTQYF. The DNA of the CDR3 is TGCGCCAGCAGCCGTGGACAGGGGAGCACAGATACGCAGTATTTT.

V usage is TRBV5-1 and J usage is TRBJ2-1; a possible D gene is TRBD2 (6 bases). CDR3 length: 15 residues. Trimming took off 0 bases at V and 7 bases at J, with 14 bases between the two ends. Germline V gene data show CDR1 as SGHRS and CDR2 as YFSETQ. CDR3 in amino acids: CASSLVGGLNNEQFF. The CDR3 DNA follows: TGCGCCAGCAGCTTGGTGGGAGGTCTGAATAATGAGCAGTTCTTC.